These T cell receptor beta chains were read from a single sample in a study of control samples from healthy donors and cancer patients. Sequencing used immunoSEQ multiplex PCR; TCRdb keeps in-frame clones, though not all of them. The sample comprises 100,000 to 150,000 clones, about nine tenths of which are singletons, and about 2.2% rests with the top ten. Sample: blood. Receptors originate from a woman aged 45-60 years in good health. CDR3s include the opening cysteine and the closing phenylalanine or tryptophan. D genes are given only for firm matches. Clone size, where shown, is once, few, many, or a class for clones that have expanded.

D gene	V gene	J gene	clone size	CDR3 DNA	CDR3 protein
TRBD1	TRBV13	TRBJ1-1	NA	TGTGCCAGCAGCTTAGGCCGAGCAGGGGGCCTTGGGACTTTCTTT	CASSLGRAGGLGTFF
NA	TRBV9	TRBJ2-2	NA	TGTGCCAGCAGCCTTCAGGCCACCGGGGAGCTGTTTTTT	CASSLQATGELFF
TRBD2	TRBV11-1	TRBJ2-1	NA	TGTGCCAGCAGCACCAGTCCGAGCGGGGGGGCCCGTGAGCAGTTCTTC	CASSTSPSGGAREQFF
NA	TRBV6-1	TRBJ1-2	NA	TGTGCCAGCAGTGAACGGGAAGGGCCCACTGGCTACACCTTC	CASSEREGPTGYTF
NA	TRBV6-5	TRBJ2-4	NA	TGTGCCAGTCAGGGCGCTATGGACATTCAGTACTTC	CASQGAMDIQYF
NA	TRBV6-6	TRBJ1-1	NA	TGTGCCAGCAGTTACTCGTTAACTCCCGTGAACACTGAAGCTTTCTTT	CASSYSLTPVNTEAFF
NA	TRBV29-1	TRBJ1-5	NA	TGCAGCGTACAGGGCCAAAGCAATCAGCCCCAGCATTTT	CSVQGQSNQPQHF
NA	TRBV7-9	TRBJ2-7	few	TGTGCCAGCAGCTTTTCGCCCTACGAGCAGTACTTC	CASSFSPYEQYF
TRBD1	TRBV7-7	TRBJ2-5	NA	TGTGCTAGCAGCTTAGCTTCAGGGGGACAAGAGACCCAGTACTTC	CASSLASGGQETQYF
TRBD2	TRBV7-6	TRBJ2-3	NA	TGTGCCAGCAGCGCCCGGACTAGCGGGGGCACAGATACGCAGTATTTT	CASSARTSGGTDTQYF
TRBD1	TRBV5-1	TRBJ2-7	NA	TGCGCCAGCAGCCCCGGACAGGGGGCCAAGTACGAGCAGTACTTC	CASSPGQGAKYEQYF
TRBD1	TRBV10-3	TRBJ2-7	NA	TGTGCCATCAGTTCGGACGACAGGGGCGCCTACGAGCAGTACTTC	CAISSDDRGAYEQYF
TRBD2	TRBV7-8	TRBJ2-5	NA	TGTGCCAGCAGATCTATCACGCGCGGGACTACAGAAGAGACCCAGTACTTC	CASRSITRGTTEETQYF
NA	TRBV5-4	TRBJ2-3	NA	TGTGCCAGCAGCTTGAGGACTAGCACAGATACGCAGTATTTT	CASSLRTSTDTQYF
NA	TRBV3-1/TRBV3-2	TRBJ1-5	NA	TGTGCCAGCAGCCAACATGGGGCCTCCAATCAGCCCCAGCATTTT	CASSQHGASNQPQHF
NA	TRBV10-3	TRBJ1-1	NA	TGTGCCATCAGCGGGCAAAGGACGGTTGAAGCTTTCTTT	CAISGQRTVEAFF
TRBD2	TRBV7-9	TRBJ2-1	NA	TGTGCCAGCAGCATGAGCGGGAGTCCATACAATGAGCAGTTCTTC	CASSMSGSPYNEQFF
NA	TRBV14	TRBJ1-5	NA	TGTGCCAGCAGCAGTTCTGGTTTAGGGCCCCAGCATTTT	CASSSSGLGPQHF
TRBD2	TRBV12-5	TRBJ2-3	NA	TGTGCTAGTGCCGGACTAGCTGCAGATACGCAGTATTTT	CASAGLAADTQYF
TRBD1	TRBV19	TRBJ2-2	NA	TGTGCCAGTAGTATATGGGACAGGGGGACCGGGGAGCTGTTTTTT	CASSIWDRGTGELFF
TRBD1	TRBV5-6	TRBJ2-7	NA	TGTGCCAGCAGCGTCCTGGACAGGACCGCTGATGAGCAGTACTTC	CASSVLDRTADEQYF
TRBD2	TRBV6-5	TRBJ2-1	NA	TGTGCCAGCAGAGTCATAGCGGGGGCCCCCAATGAGCAGTTCTTC	CASRVIAGAPNEQFF
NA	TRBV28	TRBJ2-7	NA	TGTGCCAGCAGCCTGAGCTCCTACGAGCAGTACTTC	CASSLSSYEQYF
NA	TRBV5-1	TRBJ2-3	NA	TGCGCCAGCAGCTTAGCGGCGTTCACAGATACGCAGTATTTT	CASSLAAFTDTQYF
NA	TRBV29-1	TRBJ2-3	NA	TGCAGCGTTGAAGGGGATGGCTCCACAGATACGCAGTATTTT	CSVEGDGSTDTQYF
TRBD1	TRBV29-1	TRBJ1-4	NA	TGCAGCGTTAGACAGGGGAATGAAAAACTGTTTTTT	CSVRQGNEKLFF
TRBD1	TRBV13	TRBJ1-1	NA	TGTGCCAGCAGCTTAAAACAGGGGGTCGCTGAAGCTTTCTTT	CASSLKQGVAEAFF
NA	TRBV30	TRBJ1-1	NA	TGTGCCTGGGGGCGGGGGGGGCTCGGCGAAGCTTTCTTT	CAWGRGGLGEAFF
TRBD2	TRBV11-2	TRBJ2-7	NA	TGTGCCAGCAGCTTAGGTCGACTAGCGAGCTACGAGCAGTACTTC	CASSLGRLASYEQYF
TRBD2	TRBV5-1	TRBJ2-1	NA	TGCGCCAGCGGCATCGGGACTAGCGGGGGGCCTAGCTCCTACAATGAGCAGTTCTTC	CASGIGTSGGPSSYNEQFF
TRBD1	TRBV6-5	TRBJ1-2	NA	TGTGCCAGCAGCCAGGGGGGGCCTGGCTACACCTTC	CASSQGGPGYTF
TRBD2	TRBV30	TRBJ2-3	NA	TGTGCCTCCAAGGAGGCGGGGGGCACAGATACGCAGTATTTT	CASKEAGGTDTQYF
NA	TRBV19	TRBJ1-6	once	TGTGCCAGTGGGATGGGAGGGGTTGCTACGAATTCACCCCTCCACTTT	CASGMGGVATNSPLHF
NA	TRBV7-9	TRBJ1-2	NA	TGTGCCAGCAGCTCCCTCGCCGTTAATGGCTACACCTTC	CASSSLAVNGYTF
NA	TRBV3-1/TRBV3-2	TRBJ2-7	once	TGTGCCAGCAGCCCTGGCAGGGGCTTAGGTGAGCAGTACTTC	CASSPGRGLGEQYF
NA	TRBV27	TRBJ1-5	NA	TGTGCCAGCAGCTTGCAGGGTGGGCAGCCCCAGCATTTT	CASSLQGGQPQHF